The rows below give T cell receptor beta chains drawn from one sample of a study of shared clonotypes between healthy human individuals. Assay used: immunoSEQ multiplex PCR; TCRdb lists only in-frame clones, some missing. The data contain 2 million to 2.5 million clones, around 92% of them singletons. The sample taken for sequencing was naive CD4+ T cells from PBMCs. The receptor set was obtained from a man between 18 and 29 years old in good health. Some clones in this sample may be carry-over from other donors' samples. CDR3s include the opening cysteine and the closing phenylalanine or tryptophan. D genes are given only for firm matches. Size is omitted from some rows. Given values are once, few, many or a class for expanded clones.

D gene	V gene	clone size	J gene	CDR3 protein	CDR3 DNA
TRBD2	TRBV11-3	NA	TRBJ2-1	CASSLGTSGEGNEQFF	TGTGCCAGCAGCTTAGGCACTAGCGGGGAGGGGAATGAGCAGTTCTTC
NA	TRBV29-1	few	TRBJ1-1	CSVALVVNTEAFF	TGCAGCGTTGCTCTGGTGGTGAACACTGAAGCTTTCTTT
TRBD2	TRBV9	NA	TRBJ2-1	CASTAGGDYNEQFF	TGTGCCAGCACCGCGGGAGGAGACTACAATGAGCAGTTCTTC
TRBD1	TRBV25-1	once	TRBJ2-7	CASSEGQGSSYEQYF	TGTGCCAGCAGTGAAGGACAGGGGAGCTCCTACGAGCAGTACTTC
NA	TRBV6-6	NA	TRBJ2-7	CASSPPRRGLTYEQYF	TGTGCCAGCAGCCCACCTCGGAGGGGGCTAACCTACGAGCAGTACTTC
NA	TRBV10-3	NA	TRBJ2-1	CAISDAEGYNEQFF	TGTGCCATCAGTGATGCGGAGGGGTACAATGAGCAGTTCTTC
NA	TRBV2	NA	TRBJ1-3	CASSEAGTQGTIYF	TGTGCCAGCAGTGAAGCGGGAACCCAGGGCACCATATATTTT
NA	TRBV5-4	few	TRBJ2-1	CASSLAQGPYNEQFF	TGTGCCAGCAGCTTGGCACAGGGACCCTACAATGAGCAGTTCTTC
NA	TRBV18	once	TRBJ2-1	CASSPMTGDNEQFF	TGTGCCAGCTCACCGATGACAGGAGACAATGAGCAGTTCTTC
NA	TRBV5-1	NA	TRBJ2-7	CASRDRSGYEQYF	TGCGCCAGCAGAGACCGTAGCGGCTACGAGCAGTACTTC
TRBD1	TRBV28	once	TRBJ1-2	CASSLGGTGRPTGYTF	TGTGCCAGCAGTTTAGGGGGGACAGGTCGGCCGACGGGCTACACCTTC
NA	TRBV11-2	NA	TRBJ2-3	CASSLDLARGQYF	TGTGCCAGCAGCTTAGATCTAGCAAGGGGGCAGTATTTT
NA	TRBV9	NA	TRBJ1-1	CASSVAGNTEAFF	TGTGCCAGCAGCGTGGCAGGGAACACTGAAGCTTTCTTT
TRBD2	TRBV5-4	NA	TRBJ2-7	CASKGLSGSGSYEQYF	TGTGCCAGCAAGGGGTTGAGCGGGAGCGGTTCCTACGAGCAGTACTTC
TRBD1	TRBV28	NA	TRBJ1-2	CASTYRGDYGYTF	TGTGCCAGCACCTACAGGGGCGACTATGGCTACACCTTC
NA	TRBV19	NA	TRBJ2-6	CASQLRSGANVLTF	TGTGCCAGCCAGCTTCGGTCTGGGGCCAACGTCCTGACTTTC
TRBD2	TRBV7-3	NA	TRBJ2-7	CASSQHAGGSYEQYF	TGTGCCAGCAGCCAACACGCGGGAGGGTCCTACGAGCAGTACTTC
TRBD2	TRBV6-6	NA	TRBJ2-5	CASSYFGLAGEETQYF	TGTGCCAGCAGTTACTTCGGCCTAGCGGGAGAAGAGACCCAGTACTTC
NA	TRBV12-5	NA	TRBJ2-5	CASGLVGGKTEETQYF	TGTGCTAGTGGTTTGGTAGGGGGGAAGACAGAAGAGACCCAGTACTTC
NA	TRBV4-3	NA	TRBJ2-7	CASSQERGLYEQYF	TGCGCCAGCAGCCAAGAGCGGGGCCTCTACGAGCAGTACTTC
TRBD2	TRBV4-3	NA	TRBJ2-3	CASSQGRLAGGHTDTQYF	TGCGCCAGCAGCCAAGGCCGTCTAGCGGGAGGACACACAGATACGCAGTATTTT
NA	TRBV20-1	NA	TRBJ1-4	CSAREQVKLFF	TGCAGTGCTAGAGAACAGGTCAAACTGTTTTTT
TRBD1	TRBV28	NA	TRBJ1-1	CASSLNDRVNTEAFF	TGTGCCAGCAGTCTTAACGACAGGGTGAACACTGAAGCTTTCTTT
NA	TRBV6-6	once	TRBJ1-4	CASSSKPQGLFEKLFF	TGTGCCAGCAGTTCGAAACCCCAGGGGTTGTTCGAAAAACTGTTTTTT
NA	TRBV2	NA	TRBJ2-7	CASSDRSPQYF	TGTGCCAGCAGTGATCGCAGCCCACAGTACTTC
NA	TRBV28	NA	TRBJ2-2	CASSPPPLLTTGELFF	TGTGCCAGCAGCCCACCCCCACTATTAACCACCGGGGAGCTGTTTTTT
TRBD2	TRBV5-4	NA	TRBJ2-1	CASSNLAGGGNEQFF	TGTGCCAGCAGCAACCTAGCGGGAGGTGGCAATGAGCAGTTCTTC
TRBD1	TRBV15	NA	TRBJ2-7	CATSRGDRDAYEQYF	TGTGCCACCAGCAGAGGGGACAGGGATGCCTACGAGCAGTACTTC
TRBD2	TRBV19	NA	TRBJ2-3	CASSIGLAGPDTQYF	TGTGCCAGTAGTATAGGACTAGCGGGGCCGGATACGCAGTATTTT
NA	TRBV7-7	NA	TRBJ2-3	CASSPGTNTDTQYF	TGTGCCAGCAGCCCCGGGACAAACACAGATACGCAGTATTTT
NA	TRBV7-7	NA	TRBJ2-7	CASSPLSEEQYF	TGTGCCAGCAGCCCTCTAAGCGAAGAGCAGTACTTC
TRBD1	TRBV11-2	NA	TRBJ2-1	CASSLDGTGYNEQFF	TGTGCCAGCAGCTTAGATGGGACAGGTTACAATGAGCAGTTCTTC
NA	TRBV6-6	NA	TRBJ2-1	CASRKGQHRENEQFF	TGTGCCAGCAGAAAAGGGCAACACAGGGAAAATGAGCAGTTCTTC
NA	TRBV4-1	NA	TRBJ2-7	CASSQFGGTYEQYF	TGCGCCAGCAGCCAATTTGGTGGTACGTACGAGCAGTACTTC
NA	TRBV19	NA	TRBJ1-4	CASSIRDREKLFF	TGTGCCAGTAGTATAAGGGACCGTGAAAAACTGTTTTTT
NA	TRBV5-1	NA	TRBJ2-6	CASSLGQASGANVLTF	TGCGCCAGCAGCTTGGGGCAGGCCTCTGGGGCCAACGTCCTGACTTTC
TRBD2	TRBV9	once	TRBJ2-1	CASSRPGLAGTEQFF	TGTGCCAGCAGCCGTCCGGGACTAGCGGGGACTGAGCAGTTCTTC
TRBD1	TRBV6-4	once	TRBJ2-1	CASSSQQGARNEQFF	TGTGCCAGCAGTTCCCAACAGGGGGCGCGAAATGAGCAGTTCTTC
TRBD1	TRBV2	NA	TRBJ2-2	CASRTRPGQGNTGELFF	TGTGCCAGCAGGACTCGACCGGGACAGGGGAACACCGGGGAGCTGTTTTTT
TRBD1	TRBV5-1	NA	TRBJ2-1	CASSLGTASYNEQFF	TGCGCCAGCAGCTTAGGGACAGCCAGCTACAATGAGCAGTTCTTC
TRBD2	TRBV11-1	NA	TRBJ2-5	CASSSELAEETQYF	TGTGCCAGCAGCTCCGAACTAGCGGAAGAGACCCAGTACTTC
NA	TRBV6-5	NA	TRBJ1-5	CASSAGLKGQPQHF	TGTGCCAGCAGCGCCGGATTGAAGGGTCAGCCCCAGCATTTT
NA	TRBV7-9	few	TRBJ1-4	CASSSLTPGVGEKLFF	TGTGCCAGCAGTTCACTAACGCCAGGGGTAGGTGAAAAACTGTTTTTT